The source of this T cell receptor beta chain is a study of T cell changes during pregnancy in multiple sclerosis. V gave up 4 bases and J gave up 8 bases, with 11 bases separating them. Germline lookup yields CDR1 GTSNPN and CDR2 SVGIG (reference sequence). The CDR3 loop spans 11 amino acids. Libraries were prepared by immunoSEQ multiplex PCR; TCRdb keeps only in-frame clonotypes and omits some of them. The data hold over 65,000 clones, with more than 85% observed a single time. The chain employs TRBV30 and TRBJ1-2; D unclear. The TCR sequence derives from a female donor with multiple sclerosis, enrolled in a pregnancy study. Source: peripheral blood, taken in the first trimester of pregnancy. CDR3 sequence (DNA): TGTGCCTGGAAGCGGGCGCGAGGCTACACCTTC. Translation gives CAWKRARGYTF.